This T cell receptor (beta chain) was identified in a study of cytomegalovirus exposure and HLA in healthy donors. Vbeta (60) and Jbeta (13) primers were used in the PCR. Here immunoSEQ multiplex PCR was the method, and the copy in TCRdb shows in-frame clones only, minus some. The sample contains roughly 140,000 clones, less than 65% of which appear only once. J gave up 1 base and V 4 bases, and 6 bases lay outside the gene matches. Germline CDR1 is SGHAT and CDR2 is FQNNGV. The CDR3 length is 15 residues. The chain has TRBV11-2 and TRBJ2-7, with 8 nucleotides matching TRBD1. Material for sequencing was PBMCs. The receptor was isolated from a woman between 25 and 40 years old in good health and CMV-seropositive. The DNA for the CDR3 is TGTGCCAGCAGCTGGCGGACAGGGCCGTCCTACGAGCAGTACTTC. As protein: CASSWRTGPSYEQYF. The full variable domain, in which reference TRBV11-2 and TRBJ2-7 provide the parts outside the CDR3, is EAGVAQSPRYKIIEKRQSVAFWCNPISGHATLYWYQQILGQGPKLLIQFQNNGVVDDSQLPKDRFSAERLKGVDSTLKIQPAKLEDSAVYLCASSWRTGPSYEQYFGPGTRLTVT.